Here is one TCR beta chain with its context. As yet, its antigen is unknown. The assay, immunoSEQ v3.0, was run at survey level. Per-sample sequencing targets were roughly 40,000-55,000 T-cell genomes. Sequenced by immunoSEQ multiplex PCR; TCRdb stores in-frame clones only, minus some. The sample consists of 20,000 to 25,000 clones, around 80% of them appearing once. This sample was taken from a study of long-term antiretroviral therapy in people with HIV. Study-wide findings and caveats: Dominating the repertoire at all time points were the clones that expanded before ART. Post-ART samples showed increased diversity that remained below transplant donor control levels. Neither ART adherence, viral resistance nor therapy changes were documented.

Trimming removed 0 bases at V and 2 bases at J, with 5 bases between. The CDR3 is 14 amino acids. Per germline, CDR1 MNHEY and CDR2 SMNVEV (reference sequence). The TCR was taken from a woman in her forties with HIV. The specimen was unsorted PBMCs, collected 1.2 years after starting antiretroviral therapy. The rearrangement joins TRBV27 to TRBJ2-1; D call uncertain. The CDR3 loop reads CASSLSGTYNEQFF. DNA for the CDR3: TGTGCCAGCAGTTTATCGGGGACCTACAATGAGCAGTTCTTC.